The 5 T cell receptor beta chains below all came from one sample that was sequenced in a study of T cell repertoires in cytomegalovirus infection. MiXCR, applied by TCRdb to the reads, yields one record per CDR3 protein. Found here are some 270,000 distinct CDR3 sequences, 17% of them singletons; the top ten hold over 40%. The sequencing input was CD8+ T cells from PBMCs. These receptors were collected from a human donor in good health (CMV status not recorded). Some clones in this sample may be carry-over from other donors' samples.

This clonotype has just a few counts. This sequence joins TRBV11-2 and TRBJ2-5, with TRBD2 matching 7 bases. Germline lookup yields CDR1 SGHAT and CDR2 FQNNGV. Trimming took 5 bases from V and 5 from J; bases not matched to a gene: 5. This CDR3 has 13 residues. The CDR3 protein is CASSPRGDETQYF. In DNA, the CDR3 is TGTGCCAGCAGCCCCCGGGGGGACGAGACCCAGTACTTC.

This clonotype appeared many times. The J gene is TRBJ2-1, the V gene TRBV14; 7 bases are shared with TRBD2. From germline, CDR1 is SGHDN and CDR2 FVKESK. After removal of 0 bases from V and 3 bases from J, the junction contained 17 bases not matched to a gene. The CDR3 is 20 residues long. CDR3 protein: CASSQDNDFKGIAGYNEQFF. The CDR3 DNA sequence: TGTGCCAGCAGCCAAGATAACGACTTTAAGGGGATAGCGGGCTACAATGAGCAGTTCTTC. Using reference TRBV14 and TRBJ2-1 for the parts outside the CDR3, the full variable domain is EAGVTQFPSHSVIEKGQTVTLRCDPISGHDNLYWYRRVMGKEIKFLLHFVKESKQDESGMPNNRFLAERTGGTYSTLKVQPAELEDSGVYFCASSQDNDFKGIAGYNEQFFGPGTRLTVL.

This clonotype was seen more than once but under ten times. The chain combines TRBV20-1 with TRBJ2-7; tentatively, D is TRBD1 (6 bases). The CDR3 contains 14 residues. The V end lost 1 base, the J end lost 3 bases, and 13 bases lay between the germline ends. In germline, CDR1 is DFQATT, CDR2 SNEGSKA (reference sequence). The DNA of the CDR3 is TGCAGTGCTAGAGGGAGGACAGCAATCTACGAGCAGTACTTC. Its translation is CSARGRTAIYEQYF.

This clonotype was found a few times. The V gene is TRBV25-1, the J gene TRBJ1-1, with 10 bases aligning to TRBD1. In germline, CDR1 is MGHDK, CDR2 SYGVNS. Trimming cost V 0 bases and J 11 bases; bases outside gene matches: 12. The CDR3 runs 16 residues. CDR3 region: CASSEYFPGQGSGAFF. For the CDR3, the DNA is TGTGCCAGCAGTGAATATTTTCCGGGACAGGGGTCGGGCGCTTTCTTT. The complete variable domain, with remaining parts taken from reference TRBV25-1 and TRBJ1-1, reads EADIYQTPRYLVIGTGKKITLECSQTMGHDKMYWYQQDPGMELHLIHYSYGVNSTEKGDLSSESTVSRIRTEHFPLTLESARPSHTSQYLCASSEYFPGQGSGAFFGQGTRLTVV.

This clonotype turned up a few times. V is TRBV12-3 or TRBV12-4 and J is TRBJ2-5; D is ambiguous. This CDR3 spans 13 amino acids. The V gene lost 3 bases and the J gene lost 4 bases, with 9 bases spanning the gap. CDR3 DNA sequence: TGTGCCAGCAGTTTGGTTAGGGTAGAGACCCAGTACTTC. Its protein is CASSLVRVETQYF.